This T cell receptor beta chain was identified during a study of T cells in localized non-small cell lung cancer. Regarding the study as a whole: Only one tumor region was sequenced, so heterogeneity remains possible. In the blood, greater T cell density corresponded to longer overall survival.

This table comes from immunoSEQ multiplex PCR, and its TCRdb copy is limited to in-frame clones, with some not included. This repertoire shows approximately 1,500 clones, approximately 21% found once; its top ten account for approximately 12%. This CDR3 has 13 residues. Germline assignment: CDR1 MNHGY and CDR2 SAAAGT. The ends were cut back, 5 bases at V and 7 bases at J, with 12 bases in the middle. Comment on this clone: No antigen is known for it.

Neighbouring lung, lacking atypia, was collected no less than 2 cm away from the tumor margin. The specimen comprised normal lung tissue next to the tumor, sampled before any cancer treatment. The clonotype originates from a woman aged 35-75 years with stage III squamous cell lung carcinoma. The chain recombines TRBV6-8 with TRBJ2-1; a weak D match, TRBD2 (5 bases). The CDR3 sequence is CASSDQRGNEQFF. The CDR3 coding sequence is TGTGCCAGCAGTGACCAACGCGGGAATGAGCAGTTCTTC.